These 9 T cell receptor beta chains originate from one sample sequenced in a study of shared clonotypes between healthy human individuals. The protocol was immunoSEQ multiplex PCR, while the TCRdb copy is restricted to in-frame clones and leaves out a portion. The sample has about 1 million clones, around four fifths seen once; the top ten hold 1.4%. The source material was memory CD4+ T cells sorted from blood. Sample subset: CD45RA-negative fraction. The receptors derive from a man in his late teens or twenties in good health.

The V gene is TRBV10-2, the J gene TRBJ2-7; 10 nucleotides agree with TRBD2. Germline V gene lookup returns CDR1 WSHSY and CDR2 SAAADI. V lost 3 bases to trimming and J lost 2 bases; unmatched junction nucleotides: 4. The CDR3 extends over 15 amino acids. CDR3 protein: CASSEIAGGPYEQYF. As DNA, the CDR3 is TGCGCCAGCAGTGAAATAGCGGGGGGCCCCTACGAGCAGTACTTC.

The chain has TRBV11-2 and TRBJ2-2, with TRBD2 identical over 12 bases. The junction had 5 bases not matched to a gene; V was cut back by 5 bases and J by 4 bases. The CDR3 is 16 residues long. Germline V gene sequence: CDR1 SGHAT, CDR2 FQNNGV. The CDR3 coding sequence is TGTGCCAGCAGCCCCTCTAGCGGGAGGGCCACCGGGGAGCTGTTTTTT. This sequence encodes CASSPSSGRATGELFF.

Comment on this clone: Being one base from a much bigger clone, this may be a read error. This chain links TRBV9 with TRBJ1-5; D gene uncertain. The CDR3 totals 13 residues. Per the germline V gene, CDR1 is SGDLS and CDR2 is YYNGEE. V was clipped by 4 bases and J by 3 bases, with 8 bases between them. The CDR3 DNA reads TGTGCCAGCAGCCCCGGCCCCAATCAGCCCCAGCATTTT. Amino acids: CASSPGPNQPQHF.

The DNA for the CDR3 is TGTGCCAGCAGCTTAGGAATTGGAGGGAACACAGATACGCAGTATTTT. It is translated as CASSLGIGGNTDTQYF. This chain connects TRBV11-2 to TRBJ2-3, with D possibly matching TRBD2 (6 bases). With 1 base removed from V and 2 bases from J, the gap between germline ends came to 13 bases. CDR1 is SGHAT, CDR2 FQNNGV, per germline. CDR3 length: 16 residues.

This clone appeared a few times. The chain has TRBV6-5 and TRBJ1-1, with no clear D. Trimming stripped 2 bases from V and 2 bases from J, with 6 bases between. CDR1 MNHEY and CDR2 SVGAGI come from the germline V gene. This CDR3 is 13 amino acids long. The CDR3 here is CASSYIRNTEAFF. CDR3 DNA: TGTGCCAGCAGTTACATAAGAAACACTGAAGCTTTCTTT.

The chain combines TRBV30 with TRBJ1-3; D gene uncertain. Germline assignment: CDR1 GTSNPN and CDR2 SVGIG (reference sequence). The CDR3 contains 13 residues. The V end was cut by 4 bases, the J end by 2 bases, with 9 bases between. CDR3 region: CAWKAAPGNTIYF. CDR3 in DNA: TGTGCCTGGAAGGCTGCGCCTGGAAACACCATATATTTT.

This clone was counted ten times or more. The sample carries other DNA sequences with the same CDR3. The chain is built from TRBV4-2 and TRBJ2-6; 8 nucleotides align to TRBD1. The length of the CDR3 is 18 residues. Germline assignment: CDR1 LGHNA and CDR2 YNFKEQ. J gave up 0 bases and V 1 base, and 5 bases lay outside the gene matches. The chain's CDR3 is CASSQGGQVLSGANVLTF. The CDR3 coding sequence is TGTGCCAGCAGCCAAGGGGGACAGGTCCTCTCTGGGGCCAACGTCCTGACTTTC.

The chain joins TRBV14 to TRBJ2-2, with 7 bases fitting TRBD2. The germline V gene has CDR1 SGHDN and CDR2 FVKESK. Germline trimming cut 1 base from V and 1 base from J; bases unmatched to any gene: 6. CDR3 length equals 17 residues. CDR3: CASSQAGRGENTGELFF. The CDR3 coding sequence is TGTGCCAGCAGCCAAGCAGGACGGGGGGAGAACACCGGGGAGCTGTTTTTT.

This clone was seen more than once but under ten times. The CDR3 protein is CSVWGLTGTYEQYF. Written as DNA, the CDR3 is TGCAGCGTTTGGGGCTTAACGGGAACCTACGAGCAGTACTTC. The chain is built from TRBV29-1 and TRBJ2-7; TRBD1 or TRBD2 may be the D gene (5 bases each). The germline V gene has CDR1 SQVTM and CDR2 ANQGSEA. The CDR3 has 14 amino acids. The V end was cut by 5 bases, the J end by 2 bases, with 16 bases between.